A few counts support the clone carrying this T cell receptor beta chain. Some clones are missing from TCRdb's copy, which holds only in-frame ones; the method was immunoSEQ multiplex PCR. The sample records 450,000 to 600,000 clones, 87% being singletons. These data are taken from a study of blood T cell repertoires in COVID-19. Turning to the study itself: The United States, Italy and Spain were the sources of the acute and convalescent COVID-19 samples. PBMCs, B-cell-depleted T cells, or T cells were the source of the cDNA or gDNA that made up the material.

V lost 8 bases to trimming and J lost 0 bases, with 10 bases between them. This CDR3 comprises 13 residues. The V gene's germline CDR1 is MGHRA and CDR2 YSYEKL. The receptor comes from a woman aged 18-29 years who had recovered from COVID-19. The chain combines TRBV4-1 with TRBJ1-1; no definite D call. Material: PBMCs or T cells enriched from blood (not recorded which). CDR3 sequence reads: CASGWQMNTEAFF. The CDR3 DNA reads TGCGCCAGCGGTTGGCAGATGAACACTGAAGCTTTCTTT.